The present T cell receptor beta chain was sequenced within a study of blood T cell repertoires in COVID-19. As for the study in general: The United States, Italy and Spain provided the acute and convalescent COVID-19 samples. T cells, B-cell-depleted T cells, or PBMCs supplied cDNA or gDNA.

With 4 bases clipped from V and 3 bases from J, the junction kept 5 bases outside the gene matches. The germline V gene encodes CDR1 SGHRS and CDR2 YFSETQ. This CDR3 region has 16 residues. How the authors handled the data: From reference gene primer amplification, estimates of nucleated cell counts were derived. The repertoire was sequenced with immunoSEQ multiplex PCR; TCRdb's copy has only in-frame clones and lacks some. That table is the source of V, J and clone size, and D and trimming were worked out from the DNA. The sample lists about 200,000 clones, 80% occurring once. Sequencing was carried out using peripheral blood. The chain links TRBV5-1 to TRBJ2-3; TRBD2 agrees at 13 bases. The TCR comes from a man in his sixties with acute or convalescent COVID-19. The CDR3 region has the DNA TGCGCCAGCAGCAGGGCGACTAGCGGGGGGACAGATACGCAGTATTTT. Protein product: CASSRATSGGTDTQYF.